One sample yielded the 23 T cell receptor beta chains listed below, sequenced in a study of cytomegalovirus exposure and HLA in healthy donors. The primer mix had 60 Vbeta and 13 Jbeta primers. Produced via immunoSEQ multiplex PCR; TCRdb's table is partial and in-frame only. The data show 70,000 to 90,000 clones, with approximately 75% seen just once and about 4% held by the top ten. What was sequenced was PBMCs. The receptors derive from a man aged 55 to 69 in good health and CMV-seronegative.

The genes are TRBV18 and TRBJ2-5; a weak D match, TRBD1 (6 bases). The V and J ends lost 1 base and 5 bases respectively, with 14 bases between them. The CDR3 is made up of 15 amino acids. Germline assignment: CDR1 KGHSH and CDR2 LQKENI. The CDR3 nucleotides read TGTGCCAGCTCACCACTGACAGGCCCCCGGGAGACCCAGTACTTC. As protein: CASSPLTGPRETQYF.

This sequence joins TRBV9 and TRBJ1-4; 7 nucleotides agree with TRBD1. V shed 4 bases, J shed 1 base, and the junction held 4 bases outside the gene matches. The CDR3 loop spans 15 amino acids. Germline V gene data show CDR1 as SGDLS and CDR2 as YYNGEE. The CDR3 DNA sequence: TGTGCCAGCAGCCCCCGGACAGGAACTAATGAAAAACTGTTTTTT. Protein product: CASSPRTGTNEKLFF. Based on the CDR3 plus reference TRBV9 and TRBJ1-4, the full variable domain is DSGVTQTPKHLITATGQRVTLRCSPRSGDLSVYWYQQSLDQGLQFLIQYYNGEERAKGNILERFSAQQFPDLHSELNLSSLELGDSALYFCASSPRTGTNEKLFFGSGTQLSVL.

This sequence joins TRBV5-1 and TRBJ1-2; possible D gene TRBD1, 5 bases. Germline V gene sequence: CDR1 SGHRS, CDR2 YFSETQ. This CDR3 is 14 amino acids long. The V end was cut by 0 bases, the J end by 2 bases, with 8 bases between. This chain's CDR3 is CASSLEGANYGYTF. The DNA for the CDR3 is TGCGCCAGCAGCTTGGAAGGGGCGAACTATGGCTACACCTTC.

The V and J genes are TRBV2 and TRBJ2-3, with 7 bases matching TRBD2. This CDR3 region has 15 residues. Germline V CDR1 and CDR2: SNHLY, FYNNEI. The V gene end was trimmed by 3 bases and the J gene end by 0 bases; junction bases not matched to a gene: 3. CDR3 DNA: TGTGCCAGCAGTGATGGGGGGGGGAGCACAGATACGCAGTATTTT. It encodes CASSDGGGSTDTQYF.

This sequence joins TRBV18 and TRBJ1-5, with 7 bases lining up with TRBD1. The CDR3 sequence is 19 residues long. Looked up from germline, CDR1 is KGHSH and CDR2 is LQKENI. V was clipped by 4 bases and J by 0 bases; unmatched bases: 15. CDR3 DNA sequence: TGTGCCAGCTCACTCTACCGTCAATCGGGACAGAATAGCAATCAGCCCCAGCATTTT. Protein sequence: CASSLYRQSGQNSNQPQHF. Full variable domain (remainder filled in from reference TRBV18 and TRBJ1-5): NAGVMQNPRHLVRRRGQEARLRCSPMKGHSHVYWYRQLPEEGLKFMVYLQKENIIDESGMPKERFSAEFPKEGPSILRIQQVVRGDSAAYFCASSLYRQSGQNSNQPQHFGDGTRLSIL.

Concerning this clone: Different DNA sequences within this sample yield the same CDR3. CDR3 DNA sequence: TGTGCCAGCAGCCCTCGGGGGTTCTACGAGCAGTACTTC. Protein product: CASSPRGFYEQYF. The chain recombines TRBV9 with TRBJ2-7; a weak D match, TRBD2 (6 bases). In germline, CDR1 is SGDLS, CDR2 YYNGEE. V was pared by 4 bases and J by 3 bases, with 11 bases between. This CDR3 comprises 13 residues.

The chain combines TRBV10-3 with TRBJ1-5; D unresolved. V dropped 0 bases and J dropped 6 bases, with 12 bases sitting between them. This CDR3 spans 15 amino acids. Germline V gives CDR1 ENHRY, CDR2 SYGVKD. The CDR3 DNA sequence: TGTGCCATCAGTGAGTCGGGCTCCCAGGCTCAGCCCCAGCATTTT. Its protein is CAISESGSQAQPQHF.

This clone turned up a few times. The genes are TRBV6-1 and TRBJ2-3, with a possible D match to TRBD2 (6 bases). V was pared by 9 bases and J by 4 bases, with 17 bases between. CDR1 and CDR2 (germline): MNHNS, SASEGT. The CDR3 has 14 amino acids. For the CDR3, the DNA is TGTGCCAGTTCATCGGGACTCATCGCAGATACGCAGTATTTT. It is translated as CASSSGLIADTQYF.

A remark on this clone: The same CDR3 also results from other DNA sequences found in this sample. The chain has TRBV14 and TRBJ1-1; D is undetermined. The CDR3 totals 15 residues. Germline CDR1 SGHDN, CDR2 FVKESK. V lost 4 bases and J 6 bases, leaving 18 bases between the germline ends. In DNA form, the CDR3 reads TGTGCCAGCAGCCCCGGACCCCCGAAGCGGCCTGAAGCTTTCTTT. Translated, it gives CASSPGPPKRPEAFF.

This chain links TRBV7-3 with TRBJ2-3, with 10 bases matching TRBD1. With 6 bases clipped from V and 4 bases from J, the junction kept 16 bases outside the gene matches. CDR3 length: 18 residues. Germline V lookup: CDR1 SGHTA, CDR2 FQGTGA. In nucleotides, the CDR3 is TGTGCCAGCAGACCTGGGACAGGGGTAGCGAATATCCCAGATACGCAGTATTTT. Translating gives CASRPGTGVANIPDTQYF.

In DNA, the CDR3 is TGTGCCAGCAGTTGGACTTTTGCGAATTCACCCCTCCACTTT. Its protein product is CASSWTFANSPLHF. V usage is TRBV6-6 and J usage is TRBJ1-6; D gene unclear. Trimming cost V 4 bases and J 7 bases, with 11 bases left between them. This CDR3 contains 14 residues. CDR1 MNHNY and CDR2 SVGAGI come from the germline V gene (reference sequence).

The chain is built from TRBV19 and TRBJ1-5, with 8 bases lining up with TRBD1. The J segment lost 1 base and the V segment lost 3 bases, leaving 2 bases of the junction unmatched. Germline V lookup: CDR1 LNHDA, CDR2 SQIVND (reference sequence). This CDR3 spans 15 amino acids. In DNA, the CDR3 is TGTGCCAGTAGTATTGGACAGGGAAGCAATCAGCCCCAGCATTTT. Encoded protein: CASSIGQGSNQPQHF.

The CDR3 sequence is CASSSEGARGVPGTQYF. CDR3 coding DNA: TGTGCCAGCAGCTCCGAGGGTGCGCGGGGGGTACCGGGTACGCAGTATTTT. V and J are TRBV11-2 and TRBJ2-3; 8 positions match TRBD2. Germline CDR1 and CDR2: SGHAT and FQNNGV. The CDR3 consists of 17 residues. Trimming cost V 4 bases and J 8 bases; bases outside gene matches: 17.

This sequence joins TRBV2 and TRBJ2-7; 7 nucleotides line up with TRBD1. Germline assignment: CDR1 SNHLY and CDR2 FYNNEI. This CDR3 has 12 amino acids. V was clipped by 6 bases and J by 6 bases; unmatched bases: 5. In DNA form, the CDR3 reads TGTGCCAGCAGCCGAGACAGGGCCGAGCAGTACTTC. Translation: CASSRDRAEQYF.

This clone came up a few times. The gene calls are TRBV30 and TRBJ1-6, with TRBD1 matching over 7 bases. The CDR3 length is 12 residues. The V and J ends lost 8 bases and 14 bases, in that order; junction bases with no gene match: 12. Germline V gene sequence: CDR1 GTSNPN, CDR2 SVGIG (reference sequence). CDR3 amino acids: CALERGQETLHF. CDR3 DNA sequence: TGTGCCCTCGAGAGGGGGCAGGAAACCCTCCACTTT.

This chain links TRBV7-3 with TRBJ2-5, with D possibly matching TRBD2 (7 bases). Germline V gene sequence: CDR1 SGHTA, CDR2 FQGTGA. Trimming removed 1 base at V and 5 bases at J, with 14 bases between. The CDR3 loop spans 15 amino acids. The CDR3 DNA is TGTGCCAGCAGCTTAAGGGGGGGCCAAGGGGAGACCCAGTACTTC. Amino acids: CASSLRGGQGETQYF.

The chain joins TRBV11-1 to TRBJ2-7; 7 bases match TRBD2. Germline trimming cut 5 bases from V and 4 bases from J; bases unmatched to any gene: 5. The CDR3 runs to 13 residues. The germline V gene has CDR1 SGHAT and CDR2 FQDESV (reference sequence). CDR3 in amino acids: CASSRPGGYEQYF. CDR3 DNA sequence: TGTGCCAGCAGCCGCCCGGGAGGTTACGAGCAGTACTTC.

The CDR3 DNA reads as TGTGCCTGGACCGAGCGGGGCACAGATACGCAGTATTTT. It is translated as CAWTERGTDTQYF. The V and J genes are TRBV30 and TRBJ2-3; D may be TRBD2 (6 bases). Germline V lookup: CDR1 GTSNPN, CDR2 SVGIG (reference sequence). V dropped 4 bases and J dropped 1 base, with 9 bases sitting between them. This CDR3 is 13 amino acids long.

CDR3 DNA sequence: TGTGCCAGCAGCCTCTCTAGCACAGATACGCAGTATTTT. This gives the protein CASSLSSTDTQYF. The V gene is TRBV11-2, the J gene TRBJ2-3; D gene uncertain. The CDR3 covers 13 residues. The V gene's germline CDR1 is SGHAT and CDR2 FQNNGV. The V end lost 5 bases, the J end lost 0 bases, and 6 bases lay between the germline ends. Variable domain in full (rest from reference TRBV11-2 and TRBJ2-3): EAGVAQSPRYKIIEKRQSVAFWCNPISGHATLYWYQQILGQGPKLLIQFQNNGVVDDSQLPKDRFSAERLKGVDSTLKIQPAKLEDSAVYLCASSLSSTDTQYFGPGTRLTVL.

This chain uses TRBV19 with TRBJ1-5, with D unresolved. V shed 5 bases and J shed 8 bases, with 13 bases lying between them. The CDR3 spans 13 residues. Germline V lookup: CDR1 LNHDA, CDR2 SQIVND (reference sequence). DNA for the CDR3: TGTGCCAGTAGTGAGGGCGGGAGGGAGCCCCAGCATTTT. It is translated as CASSEGGREPQHF.

This clone came up a few times. The CDR3: CASSQVWPARGTEAFF. In nucleotides, the CDR3 is TGCGCCAGCAGCCAAGTGTGGCCAGCCCGGGGCACTGAAGCTTTCTTT. The chain couples TRBV4-1 to TRBJ1-1; D remains unclear. The CDR3 totals 16 residues. Germline values: CDR1 MGHRA, CDR2 YSYEKL. Trimming took 1 base from V and 4 from J, leaving 16 bases between them.

V usage is TRBV5-4 and J usage is TRBJ2-3; D not resolved. V shed 4 bases and J shed 2 bases, with 5 bases lying between them. The CDR3 consists of 12 residues. CDR1 is SGHNT and CDR2 is YYREEE in the germline V gene (reference sequence). The CDR3 DNA reads as TGTGCCAGCAGCCGCTACACAGATACGCAGTATTTT. Amino acids: CASSRYTDTQYF.

J is TRBJ2-7 and V is TRBV5-1; 10 bases map to TRBD1. The CDR3 has 14 residues. Germline trimming cut 4 bases from V and 0 bases from J; bases unmatched to any gene: 1. The germline CDR1 and CDR2 sequences are SGHRS and YFSETQ. This CDR3 is CASSDRGRSYEQYF. The CDR3 region has the DNA TGCGCCAGCAGCGACAGGGGGCGCTCCTACGAGCAGTACTTC.